The 8 T cell receptor beta chains in this list originate from one sample, sequenced in a study of cytomegalovirus exposure and HLA in healthy donors. Primers for the PCR totalled 60 Vbeta and 13 Jbeta. The method was immunoSEQ multiplex PCR; TCRdb's version includes in-frame clones alone and lacks a portion of them. The table counts about 130,000 clones; over 1.5% lies in the top ten. Sequences were obtained from PBMCs. The receptors originated from a man aged 18 to 30 in good health and CMV-seronegative.

The chain has TRBV18 and TRBJ1-1, with no clear D. This CDR3 is 14 amino acids long. Germline CDR1 KGHSH, CDR2 LQKENI. Trimming took off 1 base at V and 1 base at J, with 7 bases between the two ends. The CDR3 loop reads CASSPRQANTEAFF. CDR3 DNA: TGTGCCAGCTCACCACGTCAGGCGAACACTGAAGCTTTCTTT.

The V gene is TRBV9, the J gene TRBJ1-3; D may be TRBD1 (5 bases). Trimming pared 1 base from V and 9 bases from J, leaving 14 bases between. Germline CDR1 is SGDLS and CDR2 is YYNGEE. The length of the CDR3 is 14 residues. The CDR3 spells CASSVWDGGSTIYF. CDR3 coding DNA: TGTGCCAGCAGCGTATGGGACGGCGGGAGCACCATATATTTT.

The chain combines TRBV28 with TRBJ2-1; 9 positions agree with TRBD2. CDR1 MDHEN and CDR2 SYDVKM come from the germline V gene. The CDR3 extends over 14 amino acids. The J segment lost 4 bases and the V segment lost 2 bases, leaving 0 bases of the junction unmatched. The CDR3 is CASSLAGGYNEQFF. The CDR3 nucleotides read TGTGCCAGCAGTTTAGCGGGAGGGTACAATGAGCAGTTCTTC.

The rearrangement uses TRBV30 and TRBJ2-1, with D possibly TRBD2 on 5 matching bases. The CDR3 consists of 14 residues. Germline loops: CDR1 GTSNPN, CDR2 SVGIG (reference sequence). Trimming pared 6 bases from V and 3 bases from J, leaving 15 bases between. The CDR3 nucleotides are TGTGCCTGTTGGGCACGGGGTTTCTACAATGAGCAGTTCTTC. As protein: CACWARGFYNEQFF.

The chain recombines TRBV5-1 with TRBJ2-1, with TRBD1 identical over 10 bases. CDR1 is SGHRS, CDR2 YFSETQ, per germline. V shed 2 bases, J shed 8 bases, and the junction held 10 bases outside the gene matches. There are 16 residues in the CDR3. The DNA of the CDR3 is TGCGCCAGCAGCTTTCCCGCTGGACAGGGGGGGGATGAGCAGTTCTTC. It encodes CASSFPAGQGGDEQFF.

The J gene is TRBJ2-7, the V gene TRBV7-9; 9 bases are a match to TRBD2. The CDR3 totals 18 residues. Germline trimming cut 2 bases from V and 0 bases from J; bases unmatched to any gene: 11. Per the germline V gene, CDR1 is SEHNR and CDR2 is FQNEAQ (reference sequence). The CDR3 DNA sequence: TGTGCCAGCAGCTTATCGAGGGCGGGGGGGCCCGGCTCCTACGAGCAGTACTTC. Its protein product is CASSLSRAGGPGSYEQYF.

The chain joins TRBV9 to TRBJ2-3; 14 bases are shared with TRBD2. The CDR3 runs to 22 residues. V shed 0 bases, J shed 1 base, and the junction held 16 bases outside the gene matches. Per germline, CDR1 SGDLS and CDR2 YYNGEE. In nucleotides, the CDR3 is TGTGCCAGCAGCGTAGGGACTTCCGTTCGACTAGCGGGGGGGCCTGGCACAGATACGCAGTATTTT. This codes for CASSVGTSVRLAGGPGTDTQYF.

The CDR3 nucleotides read TGTGCCAGCAGTCCTTCTGAGGGGGGGCCGAGGGGGCCCCTCCACTTT. This translates into CASSPSEGGPRGPLHF. The chain links TRBV27 to TRBJ1-6, with D maybe TRBD1 (6 bases). The CDR3 spans 16 residues. The V gene lost 5 bases and the J gene lost 13 bases, with 24 bases spanning the gap. Germline V gene sequence: CDR1 MNHEY, CDR2 SMNVEV (reference sequence).